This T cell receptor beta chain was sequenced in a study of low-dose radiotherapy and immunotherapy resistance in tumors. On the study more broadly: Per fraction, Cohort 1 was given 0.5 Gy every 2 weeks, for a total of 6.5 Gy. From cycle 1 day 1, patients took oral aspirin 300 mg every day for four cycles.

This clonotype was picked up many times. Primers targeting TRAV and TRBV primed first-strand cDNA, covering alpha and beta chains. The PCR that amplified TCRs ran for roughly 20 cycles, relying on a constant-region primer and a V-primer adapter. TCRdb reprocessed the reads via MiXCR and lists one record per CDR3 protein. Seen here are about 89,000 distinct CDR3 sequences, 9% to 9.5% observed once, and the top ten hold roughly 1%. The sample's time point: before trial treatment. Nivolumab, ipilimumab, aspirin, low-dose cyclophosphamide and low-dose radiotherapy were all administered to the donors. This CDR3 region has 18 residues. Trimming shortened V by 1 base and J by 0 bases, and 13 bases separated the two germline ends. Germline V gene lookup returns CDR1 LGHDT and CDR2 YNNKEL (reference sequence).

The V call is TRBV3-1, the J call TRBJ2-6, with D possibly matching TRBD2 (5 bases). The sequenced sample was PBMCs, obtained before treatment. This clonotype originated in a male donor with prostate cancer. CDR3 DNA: TGTGCCAGCAGCCAAGTTCTGGGTGACTACTCTGGGGCCAACGTCCTGACTTTC. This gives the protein CASSQVLGDYSGANVLTF.